This passage covers 27 T cell receptor beta chains from one sample sequenced in a study of blood T cells in healthy people across ages. PCR was performed a second time for about 7 to 11 cycles using a sample-barcoded 5' primer and a J-beta primer mix. TCRdb called the 5' RACE reads again in MiXCR, with one record for every CDR3 protein. The table shows over 600,000 distinct CDR3 sequences, with around 50% occurring only once. Sequencing was done on a sample of blood. The receptors here all came from a man aged 35 to 55 in good health.

The chain is built from TRBV27 and TRBJ2-1; possibly TRBD1 for D (6 bases). The CDR3 contains 15 residues. The V and J ends lost 4 bases and 1 base respectively, with 11 bases between them. From germline, CDR1 is MNHEY and CDR2 SMNVEV (reference sequence). The CDR3 loop reads CASSYKDSSYNEQFF. CDR3 nucleotides: TGTGCCAGCAGTTACAAGGACAGTTCCTACAATGAGCAGTTCTTC.

This clonotype came up a few times. The chain recombines TRBV24-1 with TRBJ1-5; D is undetermined. The V gene lost 5 bases and the J gene lost 4 bases, with 8 bases spanning the gap. The CDR3 sequence is 13 residues long. CDR1 and CDR2 (germline): KGHDR, SFDVKD. Written as DNA, the CDR3 is TGTGCCACCAGTGGAACAATAAATCAGCCCCAGCATTTT. This codes for CATSGTINQPQHF.

This rearrangement joins TRBV6-2 or TRBV6-3 to TRBJ2-7, with TRBD1 matching 9 bases. Unmatched junction bases numbered 3, after V lost 8 bases and J lost 4 bases. The CDR3 extends over 12 amino acids. Germline CDR1 MNHEY, CDR2 SVGEGT. The DNA of the CDR3 is TGTGCCAGCTCAGGGACAGGGTACGAGCAGTACGTC. As protein: CASSGTGYEQYV.

The chain joins TRBV21-1 to TRBJ2-5. The J call may be in error: the DNA end matches TRBJ2-1 better. TRBV21-1 is reported as a pseudogene. The CDR3 has 13 residues. Here the CDR3 DNA reads TGTGCCAGCATCTGCCACCTCCAAGAGACCCAGTTCTTC. Its protein is CASICHLQETQFF.

As concerns this clonotype: A much larger clone differs from this one at a single base, so this may be a read error. The chain employs TRBV11-2 and TRBJ2-1, with 7 bases identical to TRBD2. The germline V gene encodes CDR1 SGHAT and CDR2 FQNNGV. J lost 7 bases, V lost 7 bases, and 13 bases had no gene match. The CDR3 extends over 15 amino acids. CDR3 sequence (DNA): TGTGCCAGCAACCAAGGACGAGCGGGGTTTAATGAGCAGTTCTTC. It encodes CASNQGRAGFNEQFF.

The gene calls are TRBV14 and TRBJ2-1; 7 nucleotides line up with TRBD1. There are 14 residues in the CDR3. Losses at the gene ends were 8 bases for V and 1 base for J; bases not matched to a gene: 5. The germline CDR1 and CDR2 sequences are SGHDN and FVKESK. CDR3 nucleotide sequence: TGTGCCAGCCACGACAGGGCTTCCTACAATGAGCAGTTCTTC. Amino acids: CASHDRASYNEQFF.

In its sample, this clonotype was seen a few times. V is TRBV7-9 and J is TRBJ2-7; 7 bases are a match to TRBD1. CDR1 is SEHNR and CDR2 is FQNEAQ in the germline V gene (reference sequence). V dropped 5 bases and J dropped 6; count of bases not matched to a gene: 7. The CDR3 has 13 residues. The chain's CDR3 is CASSPGTVGEQYF. CDR3 sequence (DNA): TGTGCCAGCAGCCCCGGGACAGTAGGCGAGCAGTACTTC.

This sequence joins TRBV5-1 and TRBJ2-1; 13 positions agree with TRBD2. This CDR3 has 17 residues. The junction had 9 bases not matched to a gene; V was cut back by 7 bases and J by 2 bases. CDR1 is SGHRS, CDR2 YFSETQ, per germline. The CDR3 reads CASRLGLAGTTYNEQFF. The CDR3 coding sequence is TGCGCCAGCCGCCTGGGACTAGCGGGGACGACCTACAATGAGCAGTTCTTC.

This clonotype was observed once. This sequence may be a read error, since a much larger clone differs from it by one base. The chain uses TRBV7-6 and TRBJ2-1; 7 bases fit TRBD1. Germline lookup yields CDR1 SGHVS and CDR2 FNYEAQ. Unmatched junction bases numbered 9, after V lost 8 bases and J lost 5 bases. The CDR3 spans 14 residues. The CDR3 here is CASGTKTGNNEQFF. The CDR3 DNA sequence: TGTGCCAGCGGCACAAAGACAGGGAACAATGAGCAGTTCTTC.

The chain's CDR3 is CASSLNLDWIHGYTF. The CDR3 nucleotides are TGTGCCAGCAGCCTTAACCTTGACTGGATCCATGGCTACACCTTC. The rearrangement joins TRBV6-6 to TRBJ1-2; D is uncertain. The germline V and J ends were trimmed by 6 bases and 6 bases, with 20 bases remaining between them. Germline CDR1 MNHNY, CDR2 SVGAGI (reference sequence). This CDR3 region has 15 residues.

This chain's CDR3 is CSATGAGLAGNQETQYF. Written as DNA, the CDR3 is TGCAGTGCTACGGGAGCGGGGCTAGCGGGGAATCAAGAGACCCAGTACTTC. This rearrangement joins TRBV20-1 to TRBJ2-5; TRBD2 aligns across 9 bases. The CDR3 consists of 17 residues. V shed 4 bases and J 2 bases; nucleotides not matched to a gene: 14. Germline CDR1 DFQATT, CDR2 SNEGSKA (reference sequence).

The chain uses TRBV20-1 and TRBJ1-2; maybe TRBD1 (6 bases). Germline V gene lookup returns CDR1 DFQATT and CDR2 SNEGSKA (reference sequence). CDR3 length: 12 amino acids. The ends were cut back, 7 bases at V and 5 bases at J, with 14 bases in the middle. The CDR3 nucleotides are TGCAGTGGACCAACAGGGAGTTATGGCTACACCTTC. Translating gives CSGPTGSYGYTF.

In this sample, this clonotype turned up once. This chain connects TRBV28 to TRBJ2-2; no reliable D call. Germline V CDR1 and CDR2: MDHEN, SYDVKM. The CDR3 has 12 residues. V lost 5 bases and J lost 9, with 10 bases in between. CDR3 bases: TGTGCCAGCAGTCAAGGGTCGCGGGAGCTGTTTTTT. Its protein is CASSQGSRELFF.

The rearrangement joins TRBV3-1 to TRBJ1-1; perhaps TRBD1 as D (5 bases). Germline CDR1 is LGHDT and CDR2 is YNNKEL (reference sequence). The CDR3 is made up of 14 amino acids. Between the trimmed V and J ends, which lost 4 bases and 2 bases, there was a span of 11 bases. The CDR3 bases are TGTGCCAGCAGCCCAATTGGGGCTAACACTGAAGCTTTCTTT. This encodes CASSPIGANTEAFF. The full variable domain, in which reference TRBV3-1 and TRBJ1-1 provide the parts outside the CDR3, is DTAVSQTPKYLVTQMGNDKSIKCEQNLGHDTMYWYKQDSKKFLKIMFSYNNKELIINETVPNRFSPKSPDKAHLNLHINSLELGDSAVYFCASSPIGANTEAFFGQGTRLTVV.

J is TRBJ1-1 and V is TRBV12-3 or TRBV12-4; no firm D call. There are 10 residues in the CDR3. Trimming stripped 5 bases from V and 10 bases from J, with 8 bases between. The CDR3 region is CASSKEGAFF. The CDR3, as DNA: TGTGCCAGCAGTAAGGAAGGAGCTTTCTTT.

The CDR3 spells CASSSRNSGTDTQYF. The CDR3 nucleotides read TGTGCCAGCAGCTCCCGGAATTCCGGAACGGATACGCAGTATTTT. The chain links TRBV11-3 to TRBJ2-3; D is ambiguous. Between the trimmed V and J ends, which lost 4 bases and 6 bases, there was a span of 17 bases. Germline values: CDR1 SGHNT, CDR2 YENEEA. The CDR3 sequence is 15 residues long.

A note on this clonotype: A clone one base away is much larger, so this may be a read error. The genes are TRBV6-2 or TRBV6-3 and TRBJ2-5; D not resolved. The CDR3 loop spans 14 amino acids. Germline V lookup: CDR1 MNHEY, CDR2 SVGEGT. Trimming took 0 bases from V and 2 from J, leaving 7 bases between them. CDR3 nucleotide sequence: TGTGCCAGCAGTTACTCAGGCAAACAAGAGACCCAGTACTTC. The encoded protein is CASSYSGKQETQYF.

The genes are TRBV2 and TRBJ2-6; 7 positions agree with TRBD2. Germline V gene data show CDR1 as SNHLY and CDR2 as FYNNEI. After removal of 7 bases from V and 3 bases from J, the junction contained 3 bases not matched to a gene. The CDR3 totals 14 residues. The CDR3 DNA is TGTGCCAGCACGGGGGGAAATGGGGCCAACGTCCTGACTTTC. This gives the protein CASTGGNGANVLTF. The full variable domain, in which reference TRBV2 and TRBJ2-6 provide the parts outside the CDR3, is EPEVTQTPSHQVTQMGQEVILRCVPISNHLYFYWYRQILGQKVEFLVSFYNNEISEKSEIFDDQFSVERPDGSNFTLKIRSTKLEDSAMYFCASTGGNGANVLTFGAGSRLTVL.

This clonotype has a single count. The chain couples TRBV28 to TRBJ2-7; D possibly corresponds to TRBD1 (6 bases). Germline assignment: CDR1 MDHEN and CDR2 SYDVKM. CDR3 length equals 13 residues. Trimming removed 10 bases at V and 6 bases at J, with 19 bases between. CDR3 DNA sequence: TGTGCCACCACACACAGGGTACTTGGCGAGCAGTACTTC. Protein sequence: CATTHRVLGEQYF. Full variable domain (outside the CDR3, taken from reference TRBV28 and TRBJ2-7): DVKVTQSSRYLVKRTGEKVFLECVQDMDHENMFWYRQDPGLGLRLIYFSYDVKMKEKGDIPEGYSVSREKKERFSLILESASTNQTSMYLCATTHRVLGEQYFGPGTRLTVT.

The chain joins TRBV6-1 to TRBJ2-3; no clear D gene. Trimming left V 7 bases short and J 0 bases short, with 11 bases between. The length of the CDR3 is 14 residues. Per germline, CDR1 MNHNS and CDR2 SASEGT. The DNA for the CDR3 is TGTGCCAGCATTCCCGTCTTTAGCACAGATACGCAGTATTTT. Translation gives CASIPVFSTDTQYF.

J is TRBJ2-7 and V is TRBV3-1, with 8 nucleotides matching TRBD1. The V and J ends lost 4 bases and 6 bases, in that order; junction bases with no gene match: 5. The CDR3 contains 13 residues. The germline gives CDR1 LGHDT, CDR2 YNNKEL (reference sequence). The CDR3 DNA reads as TGTGCCAGCAGCCGACTCACAGGGGGCGAGCAGTACTTC. Protein: CASSRLTGGEQYF.

This clonotype was seen a handful of times. V is TRBV10-3 and J is TRBJ2-7; 7 positions match TRBD1. Germline V gene data show CDR1 as ENHRY and CDR2 as SYGVKD. The CDR3 runs to 13 residues. The V gene end was trimmed by 6 bases and the J gene end by 3 bases; junction bases not matched to a gene: 5. In DNA form, the CDR3 reads TGTGCCATCAGCAGGGACAGAGTCTACGAGCAGTACTTC. This encodes CAISRDRVYEQYF.

The table lists this clonotype with many counts. The V call is TRBV5-5, the J call TRBJ2-7, with 7 bases fitting TRBD1. CDR3 length: 15 residues. V gave up 2 bases and J gave up 2 bases; unmatched junction bases: 7. The V gene's germline CDR1 is SGHKS and CDR2 YYEKEE (reference sequence). The CDR3 DNA follows: TGTGCCAGCAGCTTTACCGGGACAGTGACCTACGAGCAGTACTTC. As protein: CASSFTGTVTYEQYF.

This chain joins TRBV18 and TRBJ2-5; possibly TRBD1 or TRBD2 for D (5 bases each). The closer fit of TRBJ2-7 to the DNA end suggests the J call may be wrong. Looked up from germline, CDR1 is KGHSH and CDR2 is LQKENI. This CDR3 spans 14 amino acids. CDR3 amino acids: CASSPPGPGYEQYF. Here the CDR3 DNA reads TGTGCCAGCTCTCCCCCGGGACCTGGCTACGAGCAGTACTTC.

This clonotype was counted only a few times. The V and J genes are TRBV28 and TRBJ2-3; D is ambiguous. The CDR3 spans 20 residues. The V gene lost 5 bases and the J gene lost 2 bases, with 29 bases spanning the gap. Germline values: CDR1 MDHEN, CDR2 SYDVKM. Here the CDR3 DNA reads TGTGCCAGCAGTCGGGTGCTGGTCGGTGGGGAAGCCACTATCACAGATACGCAGTATTTT. This gives the protein CASSRVLVGGEATITDTQYF. The variable domain in full, with the rest retrieved from reference TRBV28 and TRBJ2-3, is DVKVTQSSRYLVKRTGEKVFLECVQDMDHENMFWYRQDPGLGLRLIYFSYDVKMKEKGDIPEGYSVSREKKERFSLILESASTNQTSMYLCASSRVLVGGEATITDTQYFGPGTRLTVL.

The chain combines TRBV7-9 with TRBJ2-1, with D perhaps matching TRBD2 (5 bases). The CDR3 loop spans 12 amino acids. The V end was cut by 5 bases, the J end by 10 bases, with 12 bases between. Looked up from germline, CDR1 is SEHNR and CDR2 is FQNEAQ (reference sequence). The CDR3 coding sequence is TGTGCCAGCAGCCTTACCGGCGGGGAGCAGTTCTTC. Translation gives CASSLTGGEQFF.

With regard to this clonotype: A much larger clone lies one base from this, so it may be a read error. The chain is built from TRBV13 and TRBJ2-3; D uncertain. Germline V CDR1 and CDR2: PRHDT, FYEKMQ (reference sequence). Trimming removed 2 bases from V and 0 bases from J, with 6 bases in between. The CDR3 covers 14 residues. CDR3 nucleotides: TGTGCCAGCAGCTTACGGATTAGCACAGATACGCAGTATTTT. It codes for CASSLRISTDTQYF.